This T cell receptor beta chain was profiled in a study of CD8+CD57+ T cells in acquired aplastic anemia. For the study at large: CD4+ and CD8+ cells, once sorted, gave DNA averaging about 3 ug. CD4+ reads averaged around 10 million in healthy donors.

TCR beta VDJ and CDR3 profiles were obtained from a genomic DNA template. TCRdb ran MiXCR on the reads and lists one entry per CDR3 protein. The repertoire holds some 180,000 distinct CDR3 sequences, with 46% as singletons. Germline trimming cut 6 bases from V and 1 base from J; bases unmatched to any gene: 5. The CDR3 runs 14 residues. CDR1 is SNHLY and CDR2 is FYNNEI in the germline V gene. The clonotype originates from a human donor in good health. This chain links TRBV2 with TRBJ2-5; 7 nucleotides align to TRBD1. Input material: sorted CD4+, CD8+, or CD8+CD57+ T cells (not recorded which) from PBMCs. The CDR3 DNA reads TGTGCCAGCAGGAGGGGGCGGACCCAAGAGACCCAGTACTTC. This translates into CASRRGRTQETQYF.